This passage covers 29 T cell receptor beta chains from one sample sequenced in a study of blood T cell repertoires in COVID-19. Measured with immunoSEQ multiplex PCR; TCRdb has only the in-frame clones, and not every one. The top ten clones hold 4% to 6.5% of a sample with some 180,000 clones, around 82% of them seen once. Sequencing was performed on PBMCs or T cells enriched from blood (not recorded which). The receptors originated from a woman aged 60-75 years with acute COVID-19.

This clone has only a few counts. The DNA for the CDR3 is TGTGCCAGCTCACAAAAACAGGGGACCTCTGGAAACACCATATATTTT. This encodes CASSQKQGTSGNTIYF. The chain is built from TRBV18 and TRBJ1-3, with 7 bases aligning to TRBD1. The germline V gene has CDR1 KGHSH and CDR2 LQKENI. Trimming cost V 4 bases and J 0 bases; bases outside gene matches: 6. The CDR3 extends over 16 amino acids.

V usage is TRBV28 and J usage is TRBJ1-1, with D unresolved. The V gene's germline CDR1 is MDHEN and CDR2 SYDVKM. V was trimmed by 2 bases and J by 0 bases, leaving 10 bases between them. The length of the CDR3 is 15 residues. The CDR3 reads CASSLLSVMNTEAFF. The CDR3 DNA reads TGTGCCAGCAGTTTACTGTCCGTAATGAACACTGAAGCTTTCTTT. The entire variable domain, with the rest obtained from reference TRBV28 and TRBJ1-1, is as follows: DVKVTQSSRYLVKRTGEKVFLECVQDMDHENMFWYRQDPGLGLRLIYFSYDVKMKEKGDIPEGYSVSREKKERFSLILESASTNQTSMYLCASSLLSVMNTEAFFGQGTRLTVV.

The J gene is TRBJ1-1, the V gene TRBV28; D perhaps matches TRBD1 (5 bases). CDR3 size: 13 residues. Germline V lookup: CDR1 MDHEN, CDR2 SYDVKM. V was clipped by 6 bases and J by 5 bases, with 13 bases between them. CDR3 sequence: CASRPGGGTEAFF. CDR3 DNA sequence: TGTGCCAGCAGACCTGGGGGGGGGACTGAAGCTTTCTTT.

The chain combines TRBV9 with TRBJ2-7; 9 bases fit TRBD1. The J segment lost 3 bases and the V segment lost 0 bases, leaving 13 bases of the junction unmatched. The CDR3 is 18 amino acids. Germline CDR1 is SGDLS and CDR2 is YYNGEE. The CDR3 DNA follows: TGTGCCAGCAGCGTAGCCCCGTTGGGAGGGACAGGGTTCTACGAGCAGTACTTC. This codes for CASSVAPLGGTGFYEQYF.

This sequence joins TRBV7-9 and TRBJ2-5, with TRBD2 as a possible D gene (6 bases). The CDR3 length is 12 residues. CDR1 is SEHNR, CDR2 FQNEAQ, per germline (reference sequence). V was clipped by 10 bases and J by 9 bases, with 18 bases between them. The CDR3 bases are TGTGCCACCCACCGCGACCGCGGGGCCCAGTACTTC. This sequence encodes CATHRDRGAQYF.

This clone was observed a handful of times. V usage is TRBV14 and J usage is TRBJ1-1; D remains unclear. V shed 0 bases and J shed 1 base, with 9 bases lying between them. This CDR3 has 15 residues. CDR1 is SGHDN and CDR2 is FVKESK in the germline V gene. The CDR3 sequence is CASSQDLGGNTEAFF. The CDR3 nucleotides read TGTGCCAGCAGCCAAGATCTGGGAGGGAACACTGAAGCTTTCTTT.

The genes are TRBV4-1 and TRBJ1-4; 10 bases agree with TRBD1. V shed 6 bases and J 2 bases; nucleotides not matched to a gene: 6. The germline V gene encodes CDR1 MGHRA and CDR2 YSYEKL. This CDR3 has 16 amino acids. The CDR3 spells CASRETGGLTNEKLFF. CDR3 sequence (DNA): TGCGCCAGCAGAGAGACAGGGGGCCTCACTAATGAAAAACTGTTTTTT.

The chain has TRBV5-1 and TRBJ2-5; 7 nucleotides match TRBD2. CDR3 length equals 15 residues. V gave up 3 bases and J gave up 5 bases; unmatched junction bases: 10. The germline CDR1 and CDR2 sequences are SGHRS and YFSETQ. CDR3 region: CASSSSGGIGETQYF. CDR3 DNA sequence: TGCGCCAGCAGCTCCTCGGGGGGTATTGGGGAGACCCAGTACTTC.

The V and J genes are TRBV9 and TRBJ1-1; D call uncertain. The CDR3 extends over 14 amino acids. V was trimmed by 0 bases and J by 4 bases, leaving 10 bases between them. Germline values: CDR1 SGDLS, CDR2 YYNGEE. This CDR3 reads CASSVGKGVTEAFF. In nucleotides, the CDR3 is TGTGCCAGCAGCGTAGGGAAGGGAGTCACTGAAGCTTTCTTT.

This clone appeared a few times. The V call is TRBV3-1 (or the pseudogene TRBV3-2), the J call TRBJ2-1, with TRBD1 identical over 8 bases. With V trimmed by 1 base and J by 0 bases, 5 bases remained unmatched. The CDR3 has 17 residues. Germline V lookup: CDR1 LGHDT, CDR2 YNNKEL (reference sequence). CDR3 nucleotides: TGTGCCAGCAGCCAAGGCCCACAGGGGGGCTCCTACAATGAGCAGTTCTTC. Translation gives CASSQGPQGGSYNEQFF.

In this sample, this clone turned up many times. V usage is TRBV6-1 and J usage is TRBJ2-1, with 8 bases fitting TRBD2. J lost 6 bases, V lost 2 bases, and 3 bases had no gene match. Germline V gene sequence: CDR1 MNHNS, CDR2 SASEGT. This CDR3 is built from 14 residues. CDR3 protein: CASSESAGGNEQFF. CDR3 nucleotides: TGTGCCAGCAGTGAATCGGCGGGGGGCAATGAGCAGTTCTTC.

The CDR3 DNA is TGTGCCAGCAGCCTGGACAGAGCAAACGAGCAGTACGTC. This sequence encodes CASSLDRANEQYV. The chain is built from TRBV7-8 and TRBJ2-7; a possible D gene is TRBD1 (6 bases). From germline, CDR1 is SGHVS and CDR2 FQNEAQ. This CDR3 has 13 amino acids. Trimming took off 5 bases at V and 5 bases at J, with 13 bases between the two ends.

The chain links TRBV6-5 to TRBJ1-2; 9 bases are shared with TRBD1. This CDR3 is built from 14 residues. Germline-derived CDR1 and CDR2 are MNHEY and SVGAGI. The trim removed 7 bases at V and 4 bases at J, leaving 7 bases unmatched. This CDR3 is CASTLGQGRYGYTF. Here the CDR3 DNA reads TGTGCCAGCACCCTAGGACAGGGGCGCTATGGCTACACCTTC.

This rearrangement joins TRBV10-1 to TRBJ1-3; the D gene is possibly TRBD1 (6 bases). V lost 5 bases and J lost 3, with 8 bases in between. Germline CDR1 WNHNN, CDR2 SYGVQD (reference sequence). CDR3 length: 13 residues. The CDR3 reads CASSPGDGNTIYF. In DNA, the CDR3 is TGCGCCAGCAGTCCAGGGGATGGAAACACCATATATTTT.

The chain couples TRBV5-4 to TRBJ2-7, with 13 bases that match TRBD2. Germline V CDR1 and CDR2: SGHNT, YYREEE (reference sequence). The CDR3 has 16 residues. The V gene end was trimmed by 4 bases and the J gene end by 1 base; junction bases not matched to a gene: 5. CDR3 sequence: CASSTGLAGYSYEQYF. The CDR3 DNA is TGTGCCAGCAGCACGGGACTAGCGGGATATTCCTACGAGCAGTACTTC. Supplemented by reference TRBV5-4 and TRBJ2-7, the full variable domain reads ETGVTQSPTHLIKTRGQQVTLRCSSQSGHNTVSWYQQALGQGPQFIFQYYREEENGRGNFPPRFSGLQFPNYSSELNVNALELDDSALYLCASSTGLAGYSYEQYFGPGTRLTVT.

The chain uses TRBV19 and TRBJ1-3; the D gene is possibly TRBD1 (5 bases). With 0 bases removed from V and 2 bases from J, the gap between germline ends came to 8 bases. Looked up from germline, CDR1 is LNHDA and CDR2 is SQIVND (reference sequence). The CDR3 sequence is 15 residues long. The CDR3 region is CASSIDRVPGNTIYF. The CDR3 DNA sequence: TGTGCCAGTAGTATAGACAGGGTCCCTGGAAACACCATATATTTT.

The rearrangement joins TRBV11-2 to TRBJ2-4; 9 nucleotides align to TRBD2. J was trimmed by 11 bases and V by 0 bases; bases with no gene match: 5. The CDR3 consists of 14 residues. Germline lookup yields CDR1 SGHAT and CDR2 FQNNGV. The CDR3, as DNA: TGTGCCAGCAGCTTAGATAGACTAGCGGAGTTTCAGTACTTC. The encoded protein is CASSLDRLAEFQYF.

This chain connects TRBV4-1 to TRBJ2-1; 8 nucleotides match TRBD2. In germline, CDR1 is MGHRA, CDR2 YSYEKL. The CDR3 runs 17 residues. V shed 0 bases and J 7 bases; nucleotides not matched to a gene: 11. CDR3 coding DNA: TGCGCCAGCAGCCAAGATGGGGCTAATCGGGGGGGAAATGAGCAGTTCTTC. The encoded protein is CASSQDGANRGGNEQFF.

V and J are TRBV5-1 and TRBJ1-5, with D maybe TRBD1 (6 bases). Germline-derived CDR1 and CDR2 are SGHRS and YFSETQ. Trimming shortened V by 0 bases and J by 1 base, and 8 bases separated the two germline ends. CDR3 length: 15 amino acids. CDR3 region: CASSLEGTSNQPQHF. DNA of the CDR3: TGCGCCAGCAGCTTGGAGGGGACAAGCAATCAGCCCCAGCATTTT.

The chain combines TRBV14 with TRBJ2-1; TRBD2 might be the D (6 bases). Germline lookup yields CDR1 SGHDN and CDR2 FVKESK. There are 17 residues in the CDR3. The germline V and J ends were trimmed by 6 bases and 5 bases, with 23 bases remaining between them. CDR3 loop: CASRPGVLRGPNNEQFF. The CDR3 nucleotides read TGTGCCAGCAGACCGGGCGTCTTGCGGGGCCCCAACAATGAGCAGTTCTTC.

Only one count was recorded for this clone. CDR3 in amino acids: CASSHNPGQGSGELFF. The DNA of the CDR3 is TGTGCCAGCAGCCATAACCCGGGACAGGGGTCCGGGGAGCTGTTTTTT. The chain combines TRBV3-1 (or the pseudogene TRBV3-2) with TRBJ2-2; 10 bases fit TRBD1. V dropped 3 bases and J dropped 6; count of bases not matched to a gene: 7. The CDR3 length is 16 residues. The V gene's germline CDR1 is LGHDT and CDR2 YNNKEL (reference sequence).

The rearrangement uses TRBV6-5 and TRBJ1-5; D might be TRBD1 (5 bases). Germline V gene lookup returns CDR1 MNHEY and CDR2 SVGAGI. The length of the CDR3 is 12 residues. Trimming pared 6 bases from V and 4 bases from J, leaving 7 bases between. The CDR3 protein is CASRGGNQPQHF. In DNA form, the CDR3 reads TGTGCCAGCAGGGGGGGAAATCAGCCCCAGCATTTT.

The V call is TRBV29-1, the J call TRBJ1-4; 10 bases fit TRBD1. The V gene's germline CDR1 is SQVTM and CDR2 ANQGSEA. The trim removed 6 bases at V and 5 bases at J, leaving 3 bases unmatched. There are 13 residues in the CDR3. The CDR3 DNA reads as TGCAGCGTCGCGGGACAGGGGAATGAAAAACTGTTTTTT. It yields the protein CSVAGQGNEKLFF.

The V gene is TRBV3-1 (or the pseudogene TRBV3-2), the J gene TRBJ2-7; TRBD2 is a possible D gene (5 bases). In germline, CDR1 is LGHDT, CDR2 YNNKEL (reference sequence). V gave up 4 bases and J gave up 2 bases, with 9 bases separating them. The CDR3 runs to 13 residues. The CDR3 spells CASSLSGTYEQYV. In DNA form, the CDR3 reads TGTGCCAGCAGCCTGTCCGGGACCTACGAGCAGTACGTC.

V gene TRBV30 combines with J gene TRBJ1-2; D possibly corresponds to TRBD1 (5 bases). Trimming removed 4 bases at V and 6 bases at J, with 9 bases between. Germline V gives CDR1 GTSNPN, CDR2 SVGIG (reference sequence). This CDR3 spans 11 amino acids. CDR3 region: CAWNHRHGYTF. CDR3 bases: TGTGCCTGGAACCACAGGCATGGCTACACCTTC. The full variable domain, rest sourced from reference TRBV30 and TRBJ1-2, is SQTIHQWPATLVQPVGSPLSLECTVEGTSNPNLYWYRQAAGRGLQLLFYSVGIGQISSEVPQNLSASRPQDRQFILSSKKLLLSDSGFYLCAWNHRHGYTFGSGTRLTVV.

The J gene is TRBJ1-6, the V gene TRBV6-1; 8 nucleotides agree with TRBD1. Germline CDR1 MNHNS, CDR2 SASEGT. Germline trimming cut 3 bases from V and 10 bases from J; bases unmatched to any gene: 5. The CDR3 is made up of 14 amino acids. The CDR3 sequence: CASSEPGGVSPLHF. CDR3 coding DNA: TGTGCCAGCAGTGAGCCAGGGGGCGTATCACCCCTCCACTTT.

The CDR3 region is CAAQQGGTYNEQFF. In nucleotides, the CDR3 is TGTGCCGCCCAACAGGGGGGAACCTACAATGAGCAGTTCTTC. The rearrangement joins TRBV6-5 to TRBJ2-1; 8 bases line up with TRBD1. Germline-derived CDR1 and CDR2 are MNHEY and SVGAGI. CDR3 length equals 14 residues. The V and J ends lost 11 bases and 2 bases, in that order; junction bases with no gene match: 8.

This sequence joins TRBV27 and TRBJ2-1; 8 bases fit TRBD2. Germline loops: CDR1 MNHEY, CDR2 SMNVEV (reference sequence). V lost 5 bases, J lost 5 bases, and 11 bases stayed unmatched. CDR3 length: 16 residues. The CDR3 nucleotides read TGTGCCAGCAGTCCCATTAGCGGGAAACTTAACAATGAGCAGTTCTTC. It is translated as CASSPISGKLNNEQFF.

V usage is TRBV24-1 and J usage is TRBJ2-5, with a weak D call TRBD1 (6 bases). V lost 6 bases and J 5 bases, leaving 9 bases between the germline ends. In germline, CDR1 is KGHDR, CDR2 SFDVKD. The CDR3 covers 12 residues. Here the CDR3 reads CATSPGQETQYF. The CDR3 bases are TGTGCCACCAGTCCAGGACAGGAGACCCAGTACTTC.